Listed here are 12 T cell receptor beta chains from one sample, sequenced in a study of cytomegalovirus exposure and HLA in healthy donors. It was with 60 Vbeta and 13 Jbeta primers that the PCR ran. Data came from immunoSEQ multiplex PCR; TCRdb stores just in-frame clones and leaves some out. This sample contains roughly 120,000 clones. The sample consisted of PBMCs. Every receptor here comes from a man between 18 and 29 years old in good health and CMV-seronegative.

The gene calls are TRBV28 and TRBJ2-7, with a tentative D call TRBD2 (7 bases). The germline gives CDR1 MDHEN, CDR2 SYDVKM. This CDR3 has 14 amino acids. Trimming took off 6 bases at V and 4 bases at J, with 16 bases between the two ends. The CDR3 sequence: CASSLGGALYEQYF. As DNA, the CDR3 is TGTGCCAGCAGCCTAGGGGGGGCCTTATACGAGCAGTACTTC.

The chain couples TRBV15 to TRBJ2-7; the match to TRBD2 covers 10 bases. CDR3 size: 19 residues. Per germline, CDR1 LNHNV and CDR2 YYDKDF (reference sequence). The ends lost 3 bases at V and 2 bases at J; junction bases unmatched: 16. DNA for the CDR3: TGTGCCACCAGCAGCTCAGGGTTCGGCGGACTAGCGGTCCCCTACGAGCAGTACTTC. This encodes CATSSSGFGGLAVPYEQYF. The full variable domain, with the rest looked up from reference TRBV15 and TRBJ2-7, is DAMVIQNPRYQVTQFGKPVTLSCSQTLNHNVMYWYQQKSSQAPKLLFHYYDKDFNNEADTPDNFQSRRPNTSFCFLDIRSPGLGDTAMYLCATSSSGFGGLAVPYEQYFGPGTRLTVT.

The chain combines TRBV6-5 with TRBJ2-7; 7 nucleotides match TRBD1. The CDR3 spans 14 residues. V shed 8 bases, J shed 0 bases, and the junction held 7 bases outside the gene matches. Germline CDR1 and CDR2: MNHEY and SVGAGI. Here the CDR3 reads CASGRQGSSYEQYF. The CDR3 DNA sequence: TGTGCCAGCGGTCGACAGGGTAGCTCCTACGAGCAGTACTTC.

J is TRBJ1-6 and V is TRBV27; the D is unclear. CDR1 and CDR2 (germline): MNHEY, SMNVEV (reference sequence). The V gene lost 0 bases and the J gene lost 4 bases, with 7 bases spanning the gap. CDR3 length: 15 amino acids. The CDR3 DNA follows: TGTGCCAGCAGTTTATCGGCAGGATATAATTCACCCCTCCACTTT. The encoded protein is CASSLSAGYNSPLHF.

The chain has TRBV30 and TRBJ2-4, with 7 bases lining up with TRBD1. V gave up 5 bases and J gave up 0 bases; unmatched junction bases: 4. The CDR3 is 14 amino acids. Germline lookup yields CDR1 GTSNPN and CDR2 SVGIG (reference sequence). The DNA of the CDR3 is TGTGCCTGGCAGGGACAGCTAGCCAAAAACATTCAGTACTTC. Translating gives CAWQGQLAKNIQYF.

The J gene is TRBJ2-2, the V gene TRBV29-1; D possibly corresponds to TRBD2 (6 bases). CDR3 length: 16 residues. Trimming pared 7 bases from V and 6 bases from J, leaving 24 bases between. CDR1 is SQVTM, CDR2 ANQGSEA, per germline. As DNA, the CDR3 is TGCAGCGCCGGTCTGGGGACTGGCTGGATAGCCGGGGAGCTGTTTTTT. It specifies CSAGLGTGWIAGELFF.

About this clone: One junction end disagrees with the germline gene, perhaps due to a read error. The J gene is TRBJ1-1, the V gene TRBV30; possible D gene TRBD1, 5 bases. Germline V gene sequence: CDR1 GTSNPN, CDR2 SVGIG (reference sequence). This CDR3 spans 12 amino acids. The CDR3 nucleotides read TGTGCCTGGAGTAAGGGGTCAGATCCTCCGAGTTTT. Its protein is CAWSKGSDPPSF.

The CDR3 protein is CASSPIQGGGYTF. CDR3 in DNA: TGCGCCAGCAGTCCAATTCAGGGCGGTGGCTACACCTTC. The chain couples TRBV4-1 to TRBJ1-2; D may be TRBD1 (5 bases). V was clipped by 6 bases and J by 7 bases, with 15 bases between them. Germline CDR1 is MGHRA and CDR2 is YSYEKL. There are 13 residues in the CDR3.

The rearrangement uses TRBV11-3 and TRBJ2-7; TRBD2 matches 10 bases. Germline loops: CDR1 SGHNT, CDR2 YENEEA. The V segment lost 4 bases and the J segment 5 bases; nucleotides outside the gene matches: 8. The CDR3 consists of 15 residues. The CDR3 is CASSSETSGYHEQYF. CDR3 nucleotides: TGTGCCAGCAGCTCAGAGACTAGCGGGTACCACGAGCAGTACTTC. Looking up the rest from reference TRBV11-3 and TRBJ2-7 gives the full variable domain: EAGVVQSPRYKIIEKKQPVAFWCNPISGHNTLYWYLQNLGQGPELLIRYENEEAVDDSQLPKDRFSAERLKGVDSTLKIQPAELGDSAVYLCASSSETSGYHEQYFGPGTRLTVT.

The chain employs TRBV5-1 and TRBJ1-5; unclear D gene. Germline assignment: CDR1 SGHRS and CDR2 YFSETQ. The V gene lost 4 bases and the J gene lost 0 bases, with 11 bases spanning the gap. This CDR3 contains 15 residues. CDR3 bases: TGCGCCAGCAGCATCAGCGACTATAGCAATCAGCCCCAGCATTTT. Translating it yields CASSISDYSNQPQHF.

The gene calls are TRBV27 and TRBJ2-7, with 10 nucleotides matching TRBD1. This CDR3 contains 16 residues. The J segment lost 4 bases and the V segment lost 6 bases, leaving 12 bases of the junction unmatched. Germline lookup yields CDR1 MNHEY and CDR2 SMNVEV (reference sequence). CDR3 region: CASSPSAGTGVYEQYF. The CDR3 DNA reads as TGTGCCAGCAGCCCTAGCGCCGGGACAGGGGTATACGAGCAGTACTTC.

The chain uses TRBV28 and TRBJ1-2, with 10 bases aligning to TRBD1. J was trimmed by 3 bases and V by 3 bases; bases with no gene match: 10. The CDR3 runs to 17 residues. Germline-derived CDR1 and CDR2 are MDHEN and SYDVKM. CDR3 amino acids: CASSFSWEGTGDYGYTF. The DNA of the CDR3 is TGTGCCAGCAGTTTTTCGTGGGAGGGGACAGGGGACTATGGCTACACCTTC.